This TCR beta chain appears in the sequencing data of a study of T cell changes during pregnancy in multiple sclerosis. The CDR3 spans 10 residues. Per germline, CDR1 MDHEN and CDR2 SYDVKM. Trimming stripped 5 bases from V and 12 bases from J, with 8 bases between. Libraries were prepared by immunoSEQ multiplex PCR; TCRdb keeps only in-frame clonotypes and omits some of them. The sample has tens of thousands of clones, approximately 90% seen once. The sample was peripheral blood, taken before pregnancy. The clonotype comes from a female donor with multiple sclerosis, enrolled in a pregnancy study. J is TRBJ2-1 and V is TRBV28; D might be TRBD1 (6 bases). The CDR3: CASSQGMQFF. The CDR3 DNA reads TGTGCCAGCAGTCAGGGGATGCAGTTCTTC. Full variable domain (rest looked up from reference TRBV28 and TRBJ2-1): DVKVTQSSRYLVKRTGEKVFLECVQDMDHENMFWYRQDPGLGLRLIYFSYDVKMKEKGDIPEGYSVSREKKERFSLILESASTNQTSMYLCASSQGMQFFGPGTRLTVL.